A single sample gave rise to the 31 T cell receptor beta chains below, sequenced in a study of T-cell memory formation after mild COVID-19. One entry per CDR3 protein results from TCRdb running MiXCR on the 5' RACE reads. The sample records roughly 240,000 distinct CDR3 sequences, 15% being singletons. Sequences were obtained from PBMCs or a T cell subset sorted from them (not recorded which). The receptors shown here come from an adult woman who had mild COVID-19 (a few samples of this study predate the infection). Cell type and time point are not known.

The chain carries TRBV5-1 and TRBJ2-7; D perhaps matches TRBD1 (5 bases). The CDR3 is 15 residues long. CDR1 and CDR2 from the germline V gene are SGHRS and YFSETQ. V lost 6 bases and J lost 2, with 18 bases in between. CDR3 DNA: TGCGCCAGCAAAGTCGAAAAAGGGGTGCCCTACGAGCAGTACTTC. It codes for CASKVEKGVPYEQYF.

The J gene is TRBJ2-1, the V gene TRBV18, with D possibly matching TRBD1 (5 bases). V was clipped by 2 bases and J by 10 bases, with 18 bases between them. This CDR3 is built from 15 residues. Germline loops: CDR1 KGHSH, CDR2 LQKENI. Here the CDR3 reads CASSPSLTEPDEQFF. CDR3 bases: TGTGCCAGCTCACCATCCCTGACAGAACCGGACGAGCAGTTCTTC.

V is TRBV3-1 and J is TRBJ2-6; D gene ambiguous. Per the germline V gene, CDR1 is LGHDT and CDR2 is YNNKEL (reference sequence). This CDR3 is 15 amino acids long. Trimming removed 1 base at V and 3 bases at J, with 7 bases between. The CDR3 nucleotides read TGTGCCAGCAGCCAAGTATTGTATGGGGCCAACGTCCTGACTTTC. The encoded protein is CASSQVLYGANVLTF.

The chain is built from TRBV6-2 or TRBV6-3 and TRBJ1-6, with TRBD1 as a possible D gene (5 bases). Germline CDR1 and CDR2: MNHEY and SVGEGT. This CDR3 is 13 amino acids long. Trimming took 4 bases from V and 9 from J, leaving 10 bases between them. The CDR3 sequence is CASSFRVISPLHF. CDR3 coding DNA: TGTGCCAGCAGTTTCAGGGTTATTTCACCCCTCCACTTT.

This rearrangement joins TRBV5-6 to TRBJ2-2, with unresolved D. The CDR3 has 14 amino acids. Trimming stripped 7 bases from V and 0 bases from J, with 10 bases between. Germline V gives CDR1 SGHDT, CDR2 YYEEEE. The CDR3 nucleotides read TGTGCCAGCCGGTCAGACCCGAACACCGGGGAGCTGTTTTTT. As protein: CASRSDPNTGELFF.

The rearrangement links TRBV12-3 or TRBV12-4 to TRBJ1-2; D may be TRBD1 (6 bases). Deletions cut 2 bases from V and 7 bases from J, with 8 bases between. This CDR3 has 12 amino acids. CDR3 loop: CASSLPRGGYTF. CDR3 coding DNA: TGTGCCAGCAGTTTACCCAGGGGTGGCTACACCTTC.

This clonotype was counted only a few times. This chain connects TRBV5-1 to TRBJ2-3, with TRBD1 matching over 9 bases. Per the germline V gene, CDR1 is SGHRS and CDR2 is YFSETQ. CDR3 length equals 14 residues. With 3 bases clipped from V and 5 bases from J, the junction kept 4 bases outside the gene matches. CDR3 in DNA: TGCGCCAGCAGCTACGGACAGGGGTTAGATACGCAGTATTTT. This gives the protein CASSYGQGLDTQYF.

This chain connects TRBV3-1 to TRBJ2-1, with 9 bases that match TRBD2. The CDR3 has 15 amino acids. The germline V gene has CDR1 LGHDT and CDR2 YNNKEL (reference sequence). The J segment lost 8 bases and the V segment lost 5 bases, leaving 10 bases of the junction unmatched. The CDR3 sequence: CASSYGTSISYEQFF. As DNA, the CDR3 is TGTGCCAGCAGCTACGGGACTAGCATCTCGTATGAGCAGTTCTTC.

This clonotype was counted a few times. The chain joins TRBV7-2 to TRBJ2-2, with D tentatively TRBD2 (5 bases). There are 14 residues in the CDR3. The germline V gene has CDR1 SGHTA and CDR2 FQGNSA. V lost 5 bases, J lost 4 bases, and 11 bases lay in between. The CDR3 spells CASSTRTLTGELFF. The CDR3 coding sequence is TGTGCCAGCAGCACTAGGACTCTCACCGGGGAGCTGTTTTTT. Full variable domain (outside the CDR3, taken from reference TRBV7-2 and TRBJ2-2): GAGVSQSPSNKVTEKGKDVELRCDPISGHTALYWYRQSLGQGLEFLIYFQGNSAPDKSGLPSDRFSAERTGGSVSTLTIQRTQQEDSAVYLCASSTRTLTGELFFGEGSRLTVL.

The sample holds many counts of this clonotype. V is TRBV6-5 and J is TRBJ2-2; 15 bases are shared with TRBD2. This CDR3 spans 16 amino acids. V shed 10 bases, J shed 6 bases, and the junction held 9 bases outside the gene matches. Germline V lookup: CDR1 MNHEY, CDR2 SVGAGI. In DNA form, the CDR3 reads TGTGCCACCCGGACTAGCGGGAGGGCCCTTTCCGGGGAGCTGTTTTTT. This translates into CATRTSGRALSGELFF.

This clonotype occurred a few times. J is TRBJ2-1 and V is TRBV9; 12 bases are a match to TRBD2. Losses at the gene ends were 0 bases for V and 5 bases for J; bases not matched to a gene: 15. CDR1 and CDR2 from the germline V gene are SGDLS and YYNGEE. This CDR3 contains 20 residues. CDR3 amino acids: CASSVDPHPLTSGGDNEQFF. The CDR3, as DNA: TGTGCCAGCAGCGTAGACCCCCATCCCCTGACTAGCGGGGGAGACAATGAGCAGTTCTTC.

In nucleotides, the CDR3 is TGCAGCGTTGATTTGACAGGGAGCTACGAGCAGTACTTC. The encoded protein is CSVDLTGSYEQYF. The chain couples TRBV29-1 to TRBJ2-7, with TRBD1 identical over 7 bases. The length of the CDR3 is 13 residues. CDR1 SQVTM and CDR2 ANQGSEA come from the germline V gene. J gave up 3 bases and V 3 bases, and 5 bases lay outside the gene matches.

The chain couples TRBV7-9 to TRBJ2-3; 10 bases align to TRBD1. The J segment lost 2 bases and the V segment lost 5 bases, leaving 4 bases of the junction unmatched. The CDR3 consists of 15 residues. From germline, CDR1 is SEHNR and CDR2 FQNEAQ (reference sequence). The CDR3 loop is CASSPGTGVTDTQYF. CDR3 sequence (DNA): TGTGCCAGCAGCCCCGGGACAGGGGTCACAGATACGCAGTATTTT. The variable domain in full, completed from reference TRBV7-9 and TRBJ2-3, reads DTGVSQNPRHKITKRGQNVTFRCDPISEHNRLYWYRQTLGQGPEFLTYFQNEAQLEKSRLLSDRFSAERPKGSFSTLEIQRTEQGDSAMYLCASSPGTGVTDTQYFGPGTRLTVL.

This rearrangement joins TRBV5-1 to TRBJ2-7, with TRBD1 matching 7 bases. This CDR3 region has 13 residues. V trimming: 2 bases; J trimming: 6 bases; junction bases outside the gene matches: 5. Germline CDR1 is SGHRS and CDR2 is YFSETQ. CDR3 DNA sequence: TGCGCCAGCAGCTTAGAAACAGGGGCCGAGCAGTACTTC. Translated, it gives CASSLETGAEQYF.

In its sample, this clonotype was seen a few times. The V call is TRBV20-1, the J call TRBJ1-4; D gene unclear. Germline loops: CDR1 DFQATT, CDR2 SNEGSKA (reference sequence). The length of the CDR3 is 14 residues. V lost 3 bases, J lost 5 bases, and 13 bases lay in between. CDR3 sequence (DNA): TGCAGTGCTAGCCGTGAGGCTGGGAATGAAAAACTGTTTTTT. This sequence encodes CSASREAGNEKLFF.

The chain carries TRBV2 and TRBJ1-2, with D possibly TRBD1 on 5 matching bases. This CDR3 is 14 amino acids long. V gave up 4 bases and J gave up 4 bases, with 13 bases separating them. Germline V lookup: CDR1 SNHLY, CDR2 FYNNEI. The CDR3 reads CASSVGGTLYGYTF. The CDR3, as DNA: TGTGCCAGCAGTGTCGGGGGAACCCTCTATGGCTACACCTTC.

This clonotype showed up just a few times. CDR3 DNA: TGTGCCAGCAGCCCGTGGGGGGGACAAGTTTGGACCCAGTACTTC. It encodes CASSPWGGQVWTQYF. The chain uses TRBV3-1 and TRBJ2-5, with a weak D call TRBD2 (7 bases). V lost 4 bases, J lost 7 bases, and 19 bases lay in between. The CDR3 has 15 amino acids. Germline CDR1 reads LGHDT; CDR2 reads YNNKEL (reference sequence).

The chain links TRBV6-1 to TRBJ2-5, with D perhaps TRBD2 (6 bases). The germline V gene encodes CDR1 MNHNS and CDR2 SASEGT. The CDR3 loop spans 14 amino acids. The V end lost 8 bases, the J end lost 7 bases, and 20 bases lay between the germline ends. The CDR3 sequence: CASLTYGGVGTQYF. In nucleotides, the CDR3 is TGTGCCAGCCTCACCTACGGGGGAGTGGGGACCCAGTACTTC.

The chain links TRBV2 to TRBJ1-2, with D possibly TRBD1 on 5 matching bases. The CDR3 contains 14 residues. Germline V gives CDR1 SNHLY, CDR2 FYNNEI. Trimming removed 0 bases from V and 8 bases from J, with 13 bases in between. CDR3: CASSEALQGRGYTF. DNA for the CDR3: TGTGCCAGCAGTGAAGCGCTTCAGGGACGGGGCTACACCTTC.

This clonotype was recorded a few times. CDR3 residues: CSARDPRGEGNQPQHF. CDR3 DNA sequence: TGCAGTGCTAGAGATCCACGAGGGGAGGGCAATCAGCCCCAGCATTTT. The rearrangement links TRBV20-1 to TRBJ1-5, with D perhaps matching TRBD1 (5 bases). V gave up 0 bases and J gave up 2 bases, with 14 bases separating them. Per the germline V gene, CDR1 is DFQATT and CDR2 is SNEGSKA (reference sequence). CDR3 length equals 16 residues.

V and J are TRBV2 and TRBJ2-7; 8 nucleotides agree with TRBD1. V lost 5 bases to trimming and J lost 5 bases; unmatched junction nucleotides: 8. This CDR3 contains 14 residues. From germline, CDR1 is SNHLY and CDR2 FYNNEI. In DNA form, the CDR3 reads TGTGCCAGCAGTTTCTCGGACAGGGTCCACGAGCAGTACTTC. It is translated as CASSFSDRVHEQYF.

Many counts were recorded for this clonotype. The rearrangement joins TRBV5-1 to TRBJ2-7; D gene ambiguous. Germline-derived CDR1 and CDR2 are SGHRS and YFSETQ. This CDR3 region has 12 residues. The V gene lost 0 bases and the J gene lost 5 bases, with 6 bases spanning the gap. CDR3 in DNA: TGCGCCAGCAGCTTGGGTTTGAACGAGCAGTACTTC. This encodes CASSLGLNEQYF.

Written as DNA, the CDR3 is TGTGCCAGCAGACGGGGTTCCTACGAGCAGTACTTC. Translation gives CASRRGSYEQYF. V gene TRBV12-3 or TRBV12-4 combines with J gene TRBJ2-7, with a weak D call TRBD2 (5 bases). V was clipped by 6 bases and J by 1 base, with 7 bases between them. This CDR3 has 12 residues.

There are a few counts of this clonotype. This chain links TRBV11-2 with TRBJ2-3; 9 bases are a match to TRBD2. Losses at the gene ends were 1 base for V and 1 base for J; bases not matched to a gene: 3. Germline V gene sequence: CDR1 SGHAT, CDR2 FQNNGV. The CDR3 runs 16 residues. The CDR3 DNA sequence: TGTGCCAGCAGCTTAGTTCTAGCGGGGCGCACAGATACGCAGTATTTT. This codes for CASSLVLAGRTDTQYF.

J is TRBJ2-3 and V is TRBV5-1; tentative D call: TRBD1 (6 bases). Deletions cut 4 bases from V and 2 bases from J, with 11 bases between. The CDR3 length is 14 residues. Per germline, CDR1 SGHRS and CDR2 YFSETQ. CDR3 region: CASSRTVDTDTQYF. CDR3 DNA sequence: TGCGCCAGCAGCCGGACAGTAGACACAGATACGCAGTATTTT.

J is TRBJ2-2 and V is TRBV5-1, with TRBD2 identical over 7 bases. Germline lookup yields CDR1 SGHRS and CDR2 YFSETQ. Trimming at V came to 2 bases and at J to 11 bases, leaving 9 bases not matched to a gene. The CDR3 consists of 14 residues. The CDR3 here is CASSFGALADELFF. CDR3 nucleotides: TGCGCCAGCAGCTTTGGTGCCCTAGCGGACGAGCTGTTTTTT. The full variable domain, rest sourced from reference TRBV5-1 and TRBJ2-2, is KAGVTQTPRYLIKTRGQQVTLSCSPISGHRSVSWYQQTPGQGLQFLFEYFSETQRNKGNFPGRFSGRQFSNSRSEMNVSTLELGDSALYLCASSFGALADELFFGEGSRLTVL.

The V and J genes are TRBV5-1 and TRBJ2-5; D perhaps matches TRBD2 (6 bases). This CDR3 has 14 amino acids. Per the germline V gene, CDR1 is SGHRS and CDR2 is YFSETQ. V shed 4 bases and J shed 5 bases, with 15 bases lying between them. CDR3 loop: CASSPEPAGETQYF. CDR3 DNA sequence: TGCGCCAGCAGCCCGGAGCCTGCGGGGGAGACCCAGTACTTC.

The chain couples TRBV20-1 to TRBJ2-1, with D possibly TRBD2 on 5 matching bases. Germline lookup yields CDR1 DFQATT and CDR2 SNEGSKA (reference sequence). This CDR3 has 14 residues. The germline V and J ends were trimmed by 3 bases and 8 bases, with 17 bases remaining between them. As DNA, the CDR3 is TGCAGTGCTAGGATCCCACTAGGGCTTTATGAGCAGTTCTTC. As protein: CSARIPLGLYEQFF.

The chain is built from TRBV7-3 and TRBJ2-7, with TRBD1 matching over 12 bases. The germline gives CDR1 SGHTA, CDR2 FQGTGA. The CDR3 extends over 14 amino acids. The J segment lost 6 bases and the V segment lost 6 bases, leaving 6 bases of the junction unmatched. In DNA, the CDR3 is TGTGCCAGCAGTCCGGGACAGGGGGCCGTCGAGCAGTACTTC. Its translation is CASSPGQGAVEQYF.

This clonotype was observed a handful of times. The genes are TRBV18 and TRBJ2-7; 10 bases match TRBD1. Germline lookup yields CDR1 KGHSH and CDR2 LQKENI. Unmatched junction bases numbered 5, after V lost 5 bases and J lost 4 bases. The CDR3 has 14 amino acids. The CDR3 DNA reads TGTGCCAGCTCAGCCGGGACAGGGGTGTACGAGCAGTACTTC. Amino acids: CASSAGTGVYEQYF.

The sample holds a few counts of this clonotype. This sequence joins TRBV9 and TRBJ2-1, with D unresolved. V was cut by 1 base and J by 5 bases, with 7 bases left in between. Germline V gene data show CDR1 as SGDLS and CDR2 as YYNGEE. The CDR3 sequence is 13 residues long. As DNA, the CDR3 is TGTGCCAGCAGCGTAAGTGGAGACAATGAGCAGTTCTTC. Translated, it gives CASSVSGDNEQFF.